The 8 T cell receptor beta chains given below trace back to one sample, sequenced in a study of T cells expressing NK-cell markers. TCRdb reprocessed the 5' RACE reads, with one entry per CDR3 protein and no DNA. Here the sample table reports about 460,000 distinct CDR3 sequences. Sequencing was performed on blood T cells: a sorted CD56 or NKG2C T cell subset, CD4+ or CD8+ T cells, or bulk PBMC T cells (not recorded which). All receptors come from a woman aged 45-59 years in good health.

V and J are TRBV7-2 and TRBJ1-6. Per germline, CDR1 SGHTA and CDR2 FQGNSA. This CDR3 has 14 amino acids. The CDR3 spells CASRTGPYNSPLHF.

The chain recombines TRBV29-1 with TRBJ2-3; TCRdb designates TRBD1, a call that cannot be tested without DNA. The CDR3 has 11 amino acids. Germline assignment: CDR1 SQVTM and CDR2 ANQGSEA. The CDR3 spells CSVRPSDTQYF.

The J gene is TRBJ1-2, the V gene TRBV11-2; TCRdb lists TRBD1, though no DNA is available to test this call. Germline CDR1 SGHAT, CDR2 FQNNGV. The CDR3 has 15 residues. The CDR3 here is CASSPLDRQFYGYTF.

This chain connects TRBV7-8 to TRBJ2-5; the TRBD2 assignment by TCRdb is unverifiable without DNA. The CDR3 loop spans 17 amino acids. Germline V gives CDR1 SGHVS, CDR2 FQNEAQ. The CDR3 sequence: CASSLSGLAGGGETQYF.

The chain links TRBV9 to TRBJ2-3; there is no DNA to check the TCRdb D call of TRBD1. Germline V gene data show CDR1 as SGDLS and CDR2 as YYNGEE. The CDR3 extends over 12 amino acids. CDR3 amino acids: CASSVNRGTQYF.

The rearrangement joins TRBV24-1 to TRBJ1-5. The CDR3 is made up of 13 amino acids. Germline V gene sequence: CDR1 KGHDR, CDR2 SFDVKD. The CDR3 sequence: CATSDDNDQPQHF.

The chain combines TRBV6-1 with TRBJ1-2. The CDR3 spans 16 residues. CDR1 and CDR2 from the germline V gene are MNHNS and SASEGT. The CDR3 loop is CASSLVSRVANYGYTF.

V and J are TRBV5-1 and TRBJ1-5. This CDR3 spans 14 amino acids. Germline CDR1 reads SGHRS; CDR2 reads YFSETQ. This CDR3 is CASSWSGVNQPQHF.